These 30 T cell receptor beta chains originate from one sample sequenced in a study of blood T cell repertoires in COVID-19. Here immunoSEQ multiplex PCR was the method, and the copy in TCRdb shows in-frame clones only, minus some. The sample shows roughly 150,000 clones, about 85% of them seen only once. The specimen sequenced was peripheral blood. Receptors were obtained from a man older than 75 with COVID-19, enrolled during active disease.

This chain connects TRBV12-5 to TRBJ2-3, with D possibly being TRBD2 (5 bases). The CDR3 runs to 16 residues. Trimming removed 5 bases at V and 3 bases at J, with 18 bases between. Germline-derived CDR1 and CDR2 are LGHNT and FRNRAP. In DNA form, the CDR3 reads TGTGCTAGTGGTCCTGGAGGTAGCCCCCGGACAGATACGCAGTATTTT. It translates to CASGPGGSPRTDTQYF.

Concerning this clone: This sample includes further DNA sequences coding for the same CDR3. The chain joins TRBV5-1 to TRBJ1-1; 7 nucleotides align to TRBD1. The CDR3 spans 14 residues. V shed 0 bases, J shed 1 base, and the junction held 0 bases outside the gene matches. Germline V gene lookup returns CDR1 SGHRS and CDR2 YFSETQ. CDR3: CASSLGTGNTEAFF. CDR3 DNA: TGCGCCAGCAGCTTGGGGACAGGGAACACTGAAGCTTTCTTT.

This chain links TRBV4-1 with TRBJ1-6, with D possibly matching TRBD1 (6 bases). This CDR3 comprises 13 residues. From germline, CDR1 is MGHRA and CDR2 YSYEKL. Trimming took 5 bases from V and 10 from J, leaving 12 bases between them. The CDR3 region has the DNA TGCGCCAGCAGCAGTAAGGGGGACTCACCCCTCCACTTT. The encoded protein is CASSSKGDSPLHF.

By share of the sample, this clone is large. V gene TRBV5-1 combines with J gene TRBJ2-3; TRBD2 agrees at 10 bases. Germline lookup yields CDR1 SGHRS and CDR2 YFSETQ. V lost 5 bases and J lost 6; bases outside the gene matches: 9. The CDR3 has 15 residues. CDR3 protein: CASSTSGDRPDTQYF. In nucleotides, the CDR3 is TGCGCCAGCAGTACTAGCGGGGACCGACCGGATACGCAGTATTTT.

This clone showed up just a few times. Here the CDR3 reads CASSRTGGGYTF. CDR3 DNA sequence: TGTGCCAGCAGTCGGACAGGGGGCGGCTACACCTTC. The J gene is TRBJ1-2, the V gene TRBV28; 11 bases are shared with TRBD1. The CDR3 has 12 residues. V lost 5 bases, J lost 8 bases, and 1 base stayed unmatched. CDR1 and CDR2 (germline): MDHEN, SYDVKM.

In DNA, the CDR3 is TGCGCCAGCAGCCCCGGGGGGACAGGGTCTTCCGAGCAGTACTTC. It yields the protein CASSPGGTGSSEQYF. V gene TRBV5-1 combines with J gene TRBJ2-7, with 9 positions matching TRBD1. Germline CDR1 and CDR2: SGHRS and YFSETQ. The CDR3 runs 15 residues. V trimming: 4 bases; J trimming: 6 bases; junction bases outside the gene matches: 11.

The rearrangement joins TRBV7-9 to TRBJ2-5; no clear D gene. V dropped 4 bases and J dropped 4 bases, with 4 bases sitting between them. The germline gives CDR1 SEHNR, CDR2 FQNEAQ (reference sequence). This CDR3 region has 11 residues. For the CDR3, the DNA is TGTGCCAGCAGCTCGGGAGAGACCCAGTACTTC. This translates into CASSSGETQYF.

The CDR3 protein is CASSLGTEYEQYF. DNA of the CDR3: TGTGCCAGCAGCTTAGGGACAGAGTACGAGCAGTACTTC. The chain has TRBV7-3 and TRBJ2-7, with TRBD1 matching 7 bases. Per the germline V gene, CDR1 is SGHTA and CDR2 is FQGTGA. With V trimmed by 2 bases and J by 4 bases, 2 bases remained unmatched. The CDR3 spans 13 residues.

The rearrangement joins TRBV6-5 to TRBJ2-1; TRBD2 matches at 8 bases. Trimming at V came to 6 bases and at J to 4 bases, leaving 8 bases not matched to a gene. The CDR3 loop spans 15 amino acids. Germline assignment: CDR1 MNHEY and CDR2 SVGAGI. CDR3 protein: CASRNGGANYNEQFF. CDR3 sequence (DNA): TGTGCCAGCAGAAACGGGGGGGCGAATTACAATGAGCAGTTCTTC.

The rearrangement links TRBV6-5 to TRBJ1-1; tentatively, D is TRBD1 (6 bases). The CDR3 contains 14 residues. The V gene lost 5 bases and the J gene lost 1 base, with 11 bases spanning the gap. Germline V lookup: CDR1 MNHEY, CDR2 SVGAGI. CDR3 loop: CASSILTGNTEAFF. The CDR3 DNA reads TGTGCCAGCAGTATATTGACAGGGAACACTGAAGCTTTCTTT.

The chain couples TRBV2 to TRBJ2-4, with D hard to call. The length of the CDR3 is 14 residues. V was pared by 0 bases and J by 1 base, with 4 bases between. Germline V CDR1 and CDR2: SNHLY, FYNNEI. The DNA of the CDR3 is TGTGCCAGCAGTGAAGCGCGGGCCAAAAACATTCAGTACTTC. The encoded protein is CASSEARAKNIQYF.

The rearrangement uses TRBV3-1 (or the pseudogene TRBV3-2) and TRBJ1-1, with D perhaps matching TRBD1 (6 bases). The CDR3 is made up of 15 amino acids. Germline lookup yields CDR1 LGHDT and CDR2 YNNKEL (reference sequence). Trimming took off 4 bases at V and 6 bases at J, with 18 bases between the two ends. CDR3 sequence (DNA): TGTGCCAGCAGCCCCCAGCAGGGGCGAGGGGCTGAAGCTTTCTTT. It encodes CASSPQQGRGAEAFF.

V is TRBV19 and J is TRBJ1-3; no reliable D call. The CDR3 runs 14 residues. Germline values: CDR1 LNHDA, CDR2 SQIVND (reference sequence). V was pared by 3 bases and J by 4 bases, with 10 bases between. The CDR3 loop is CASSMGQVGNTIYF. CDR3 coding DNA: TGTGCCAGTAGTATGGGCCAGGTCGGAAACACCATATATTTT. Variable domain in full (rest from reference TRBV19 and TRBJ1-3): DGGITQSPKYLFRKEGQNVTLSCEQNLNHDAMYWYRQDPGQGLRLIYYSQIVNDFQKGDIAEGYSVSREKKESFPLTVTSAQKNPTAFYLCASSMGQVGNTIYFGEGSWLTVV.

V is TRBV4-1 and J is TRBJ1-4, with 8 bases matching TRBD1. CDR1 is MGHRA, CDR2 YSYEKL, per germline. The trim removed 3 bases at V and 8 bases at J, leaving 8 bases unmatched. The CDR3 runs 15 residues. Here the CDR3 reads CASSQVTGDWEKLFF. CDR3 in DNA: TGCGCCAGCAGCCAGGTGACAGGGGATTGGGAAAAACTGTTTTTT.

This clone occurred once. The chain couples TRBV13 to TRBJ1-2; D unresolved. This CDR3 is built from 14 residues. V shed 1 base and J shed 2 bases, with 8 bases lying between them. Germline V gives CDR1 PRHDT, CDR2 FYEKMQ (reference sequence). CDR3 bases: TGTGCCAGCAGCTTAGCACAGAGAAACTATGGCTACACCTTC. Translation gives CASSLAQRNYGYTF.

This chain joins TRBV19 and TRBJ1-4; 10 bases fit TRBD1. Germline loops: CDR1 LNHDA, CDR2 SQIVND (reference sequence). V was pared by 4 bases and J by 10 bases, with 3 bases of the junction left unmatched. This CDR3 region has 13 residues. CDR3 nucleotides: TGTGCCAGTAGTAAGGACAGGGGGGGAAAACTGTTTTTT. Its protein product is CASSKDRGGKLFF.

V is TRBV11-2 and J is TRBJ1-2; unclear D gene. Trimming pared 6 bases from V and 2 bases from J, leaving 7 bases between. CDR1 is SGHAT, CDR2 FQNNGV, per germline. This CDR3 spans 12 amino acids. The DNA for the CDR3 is TGTGCCAGCAGTATGCGAAACTATGGCTACACCTTC. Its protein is CASSMRNYGYTF.

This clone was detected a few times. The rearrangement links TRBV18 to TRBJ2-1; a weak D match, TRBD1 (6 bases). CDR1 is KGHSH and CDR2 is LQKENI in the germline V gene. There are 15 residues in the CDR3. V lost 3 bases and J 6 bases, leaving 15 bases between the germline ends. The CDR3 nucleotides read TGTGCCAGCTCACCTCGACAGGACTGGGGCAATGAGCAGTTCTTC. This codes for CASSPRQDWGNEQFF.

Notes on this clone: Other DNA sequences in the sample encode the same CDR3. This chain's CDR3 is CASSLGATDTQYF. For the CDR3, the DNA is TGTGCCAGCAGCTTGGGGGCCACAGATACGCAGTATTTT. The V gene is TRBV5-4, the J gene TRBJ2-3, with unresolved D. The CDR3 runs to 13 residues. V dropped 0 bases and J dropped 2 bases, with 4 bases sitting between them. The V gene's germline CDR1 is SGHNT and CDR2 YYREEE (reference sequence).

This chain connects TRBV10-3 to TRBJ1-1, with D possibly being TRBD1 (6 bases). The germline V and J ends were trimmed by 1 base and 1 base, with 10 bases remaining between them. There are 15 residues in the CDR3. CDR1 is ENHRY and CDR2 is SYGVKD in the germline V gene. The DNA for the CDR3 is TGTGCCATCAGTGAGTTCGGCAGGGGGAACACTGAAGCTTTCTTT. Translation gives CAISEFGRGNTEAFF.

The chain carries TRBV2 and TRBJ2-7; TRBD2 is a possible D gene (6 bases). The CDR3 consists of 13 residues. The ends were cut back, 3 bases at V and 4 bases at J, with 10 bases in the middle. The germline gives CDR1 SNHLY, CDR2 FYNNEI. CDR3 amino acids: CASSEGLLYEQYF. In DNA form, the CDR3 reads TGTGCCAGCAGTGAGGGACTCCTATACGAGCAGTACTTC.

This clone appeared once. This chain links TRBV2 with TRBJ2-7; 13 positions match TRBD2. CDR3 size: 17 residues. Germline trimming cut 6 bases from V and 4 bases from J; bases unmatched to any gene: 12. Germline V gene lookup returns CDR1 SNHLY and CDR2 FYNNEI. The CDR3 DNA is TGTGCCAGCAGCGACGGGACTAGCGGGGCATTCAAGTACGAGCAGTACTTC. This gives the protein CASSDGTSGAFKYEQYF. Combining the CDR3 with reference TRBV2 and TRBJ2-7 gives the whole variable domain EPEVTQTPSHQVTQMGQEVILRCVPISNHLYFYWYRQILGQKVEFLVSFYNNEISEKSEIFDDQFSVERPDGSNFTLKIRSTKLEDSAMYFCASSDGTSGAFKYEQYFGPGTRLTVT.

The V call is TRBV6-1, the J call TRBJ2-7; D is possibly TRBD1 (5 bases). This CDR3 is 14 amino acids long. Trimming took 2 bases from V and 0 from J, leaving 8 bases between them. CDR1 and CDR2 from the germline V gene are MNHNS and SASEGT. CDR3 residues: CASSEYDSSYEQYF. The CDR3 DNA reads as TGTGCCAGCAGTGAATATGACAGCTCCTACGAGCAGTACTTC.

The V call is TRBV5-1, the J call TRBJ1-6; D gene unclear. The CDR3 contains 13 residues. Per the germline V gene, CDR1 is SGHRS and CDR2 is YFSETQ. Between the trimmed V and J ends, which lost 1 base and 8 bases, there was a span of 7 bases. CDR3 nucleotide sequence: TGCGCCAGCAGCTTGTCGGAGGATTCACCCCTCCACTTT. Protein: CASSLSEDSPLHF.

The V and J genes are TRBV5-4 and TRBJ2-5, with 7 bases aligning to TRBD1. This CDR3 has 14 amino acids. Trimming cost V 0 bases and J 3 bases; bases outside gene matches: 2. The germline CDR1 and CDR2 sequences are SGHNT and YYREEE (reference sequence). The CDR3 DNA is TGTGCCAGCAGCTTGGCTCAGGGGGAAGAGACCCAGTACTTC. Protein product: CASSLAQGEETQYF.

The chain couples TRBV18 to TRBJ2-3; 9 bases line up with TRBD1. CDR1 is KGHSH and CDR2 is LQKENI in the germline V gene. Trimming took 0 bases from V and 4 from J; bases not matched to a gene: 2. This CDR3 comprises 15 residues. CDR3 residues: CASSPPGTGPDTQYF. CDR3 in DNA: TGTGCCAGCTCACCACCGGGGACAGGGCCAGATACGCAGTATTTT. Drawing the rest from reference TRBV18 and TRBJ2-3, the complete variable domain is NAGVMQNPRHLVRRRGQEARLRCSPMKGHSHVYWYRQLPEEGLKFMVYLQKENIIDESGMPKERFSAEFPKEGPSILRIQQVVRGDSAAYFCASSPPGTGPDTQYFGPGTRLTVL.

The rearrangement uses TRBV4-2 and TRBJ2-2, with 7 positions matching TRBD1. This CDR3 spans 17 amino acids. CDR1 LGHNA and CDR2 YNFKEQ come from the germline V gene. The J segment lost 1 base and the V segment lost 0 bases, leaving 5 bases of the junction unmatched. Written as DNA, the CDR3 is TGTGCCAGCAGCCAAGATAGGCAGGGGGAGAACACCGGGGAGCTGTTTTTT. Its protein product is CASSQDRQGENTGELFF.

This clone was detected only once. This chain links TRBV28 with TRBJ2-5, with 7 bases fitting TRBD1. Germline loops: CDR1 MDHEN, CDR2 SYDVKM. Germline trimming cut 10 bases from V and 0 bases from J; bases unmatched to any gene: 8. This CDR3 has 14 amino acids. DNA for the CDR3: TGTGCCACTAGACCGGGACAGTACCAAGAGACCCAGTACTTC. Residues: CATRPGQYQETQYF.

The CDR3 loop is CAISGEQGYNEQFF. The DNA for the CDR3 is TGTGCCATCAGTGGGGAACAGGGCTACAATGAGCAGTTCTTC. The genes are TRBV10-3 and TRBJ2-1; a possible D gene is TRBD1 (6 bases). Germline CDR1 reads ENHRY; CDR2 reads SYGVKD. The CDR3 has 14 amino acids. V was shortened by 4 bases and J by 3 bases, with 10 bases between the two germline ends.

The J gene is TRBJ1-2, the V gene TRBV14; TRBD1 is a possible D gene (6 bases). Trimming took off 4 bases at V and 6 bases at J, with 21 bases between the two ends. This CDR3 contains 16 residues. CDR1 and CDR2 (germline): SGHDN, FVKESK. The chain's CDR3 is CASSRRTGTSTDGYTF. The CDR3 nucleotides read TGTGCCAGCAGCCGCCGTACAGGGACCTCAACTGATGGCTACACCTTC.